This TCR beta chain is drawn from a study of molecular identifiers for immune sequencing clone quantification. Background on the study: Replicate experiments took RNA from about 20,000 or 100,000 naive CD8 cells, divided it five ways and sequenced four.

Libraries for naive CD8 T cells, which were made from approximately 22,000 to 940,000 sorted cells, drew on 10%, 30% or 50% of the RNA. CD8+CD4-CCR7+CD45RA+ sorting gave the naive CD8 T cells. One entry per CDR3 protein results from TCRdb running MiXCR on the PCR reads. Of 460,000 or so distinct CDR3 sequences listed, 25% are singletons. Germline values: CDR1 DFQATT, CDR2 SNEGSKA (reference sequence). Trimming removed 4 bases from V and 4 bases from J; junction bases left unmatched: 6. The CDR3 spans 15 residues. This TCR was recovered from a human donor in good health. Some libraries in this study had Jurkat cell RNA spiked in. The chain is built from TRBV20-1 and TRBJ2-7; 14 bases are shared with TRBD2. The sample was naive CD8+ T cells from blood, with Jurkat cell RNA spiked in. This sample's subset: FACS-sorted CD8+CD4-CCR7+CD45RA+ naive T cells. CDR3: CSATPTSGRVYEQYF. CDR3 sequence (DNA): TGCAGTGCTACTCCGACTAGCGGGAGGGTTTACGAGCAGTACTTC.